This T cell receptor (beta chain) was identified during a study of blood T cell repertoires in COVID-19. Clones were read by immunoSEQ multiplex PCR, and TCRdb kept only the in-frame ones, dropping some. This table holds approximately 230,000 clones, 80% to 90% found once. Participants were aged about 18 to 90 years, lived in under 25 US areas, and enrolled virtually. This clone showed up just once. The CDR3 extends over 15 amino acids. The V gene lost 1 base and the J gene lost 2 bases, with 9 bases spanning the gap. Looked up from germline, CDR1 is SGHRS and CDR2 is YFSETQ. This receptor was obtained from a man aged 18 to 35 who had recovered from COVID-19. The sample comprised PBMCs or T cells enriched from blood (not recorded which). This chain joins TRBV5-1 and TRBJ2-2; a possible D gene is TRBD1 (5 bases). The CDR3 DNA follows: TGCGCCAGCAGCTTGAGGGGCGGCAACACCGGGGAGCTGTTTTTT. Translation: CASSLRGGNTGELFF.